This entry describes one TCR beta chain. This record belongs to a study of radiation and T cells in renal cell carcinoma. Method: immunoSEQ multiplex PCR; TCRdb's copy keeps in-frame clones and lacks some. The data contain tens of thousands of clones, over 75% of them seen just once; the ten biggest clones take up 25% to 40%. Between the trimmed V and J ends, which lost 3 bases and 0 bases, there was a span of 6 bases. This CDR3 is built from 15 residues. Germline V gives CDR1 SEHNR, CDR2 FQNEAQ (reference sequence). Time point meaning: blood 2 weeks post-SBRT. Described treatment: 15 Gy SBRT to primary tumor, nephrectomy 4 weeks later.

The material sequenced was blood, taken from a patient whose treatment included radiotherapy and nephrectomy. The origin of this receptor is a man aged 60 to 75 with renal cell carcinoma. The chain links TRBV7-9 to TRBJ2-6; D perhaps matches TRBD2 (5 bases). CDR3 sequence: CASSLRVSGANVLTF. The DNA for the CDR3 is TGTGCCAGCAGCTTGAGGGTCTCTGGGGCCAACGTCCTGACTTTC.